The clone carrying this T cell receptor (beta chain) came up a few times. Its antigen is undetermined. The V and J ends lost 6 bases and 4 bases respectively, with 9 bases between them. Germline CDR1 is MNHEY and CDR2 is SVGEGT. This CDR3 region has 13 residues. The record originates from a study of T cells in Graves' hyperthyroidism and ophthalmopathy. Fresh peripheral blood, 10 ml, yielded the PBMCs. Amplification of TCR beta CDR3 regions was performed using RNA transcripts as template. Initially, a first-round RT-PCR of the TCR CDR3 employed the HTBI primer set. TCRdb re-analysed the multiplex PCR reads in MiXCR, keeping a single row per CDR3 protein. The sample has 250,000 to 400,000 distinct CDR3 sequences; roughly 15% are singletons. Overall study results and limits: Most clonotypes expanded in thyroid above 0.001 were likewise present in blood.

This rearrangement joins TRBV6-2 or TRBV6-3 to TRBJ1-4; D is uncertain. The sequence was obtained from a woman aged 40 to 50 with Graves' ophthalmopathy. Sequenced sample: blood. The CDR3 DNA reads TGTGCCAGCAGCGACAAGTTTAATGAAAAACTGTTTTTT. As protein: CASSDKFNEKLFF.